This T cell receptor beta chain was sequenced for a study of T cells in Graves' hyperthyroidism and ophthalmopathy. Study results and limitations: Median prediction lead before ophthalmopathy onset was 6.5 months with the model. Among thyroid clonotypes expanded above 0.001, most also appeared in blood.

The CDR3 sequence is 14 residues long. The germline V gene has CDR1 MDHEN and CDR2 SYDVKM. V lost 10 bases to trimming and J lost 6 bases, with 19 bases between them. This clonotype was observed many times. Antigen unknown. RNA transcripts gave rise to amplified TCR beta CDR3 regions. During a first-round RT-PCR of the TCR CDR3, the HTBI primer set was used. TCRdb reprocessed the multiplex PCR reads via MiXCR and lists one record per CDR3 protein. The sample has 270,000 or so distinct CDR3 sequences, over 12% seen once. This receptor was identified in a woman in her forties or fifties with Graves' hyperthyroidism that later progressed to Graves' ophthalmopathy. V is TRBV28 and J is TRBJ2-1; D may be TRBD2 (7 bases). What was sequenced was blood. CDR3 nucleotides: TGTGCCACCCGCCGGGACGGGGGGCCCAATGAGCAGTTCTTC. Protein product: CATRRDGGPNEQFF. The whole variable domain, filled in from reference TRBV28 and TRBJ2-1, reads DVKVTQSSRYLVKRTGEKVFLECVQDMDHENMFWYRQDPGLGLRLIYFSYDVKMKEKGDIPEGYSVSREKKERFSLILESASTNQTSMYLCATRRDGGPNEQFFGPGTRLTVL.